This TCR beta chain was documented in a study of blood T cell repertoires in COVID-19. Background on the study: From the United States, Italy and Spain came samples of acute and convalescent COVID-19.

Clones were sequenced by immunoSEQ multiplex PCR, and TCRdb holds only the in-frame ones, with some missing. The top ten hold roughly 12% of the sample, which has some 200,000 clones, roughly nine tenths seen once. The material sequenced was peripheral blood. The sequence derives from a woman between 18 and 30 years old who had recovered from COVID-19.

The CDR3 spells CASSWIAGGRDEQYF. The CDR3 DNA sequence: TGTGCCAGCAGCTGGATAGCGGGAGGTCGCGACGAGCAGTACTTC. The chain has TRBV7-2 and TRBJ2-7; TRBD2 matches at 10 bases. J gave up 5 bases and V 4 bases, and 8 bases lay outside the gene matches. The length of the CDR3 is 15 residues. Germline assignment: CDR1 SGHTA and CDR2 FQGNSA.